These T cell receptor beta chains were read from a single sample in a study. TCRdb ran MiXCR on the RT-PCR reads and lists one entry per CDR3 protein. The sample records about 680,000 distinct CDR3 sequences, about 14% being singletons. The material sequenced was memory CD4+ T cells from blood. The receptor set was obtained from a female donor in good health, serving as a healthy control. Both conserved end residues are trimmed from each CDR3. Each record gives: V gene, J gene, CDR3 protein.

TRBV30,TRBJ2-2,AWSVYALGYNGELF
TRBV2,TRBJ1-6,ASRTGTGRSPLH
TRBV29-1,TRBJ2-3,SVDEGADTQY
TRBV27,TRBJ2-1,ASRPDRASYNEQF
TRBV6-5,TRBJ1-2,ASSEGTSTPYGYT
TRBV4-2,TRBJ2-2,ASSLKAGDTELF
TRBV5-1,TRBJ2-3,ASSVRQGDTDTQY
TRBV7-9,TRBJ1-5,ASSTTGGSGNQPQH
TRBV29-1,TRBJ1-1,SVDAATEAF
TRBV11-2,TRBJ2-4,ASSLDPGLASAKNIQY
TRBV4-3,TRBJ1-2,ASSRGVYGYT
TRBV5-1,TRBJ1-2,ASSLAQANYGYT
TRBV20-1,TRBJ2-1,SARDLEGKNEQF
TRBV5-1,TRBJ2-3,ASSLNRVVDTQY
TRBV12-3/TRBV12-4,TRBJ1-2,ASRPGPSYGYT
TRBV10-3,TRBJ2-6,AISESGASSGANVLT
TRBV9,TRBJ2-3,ASSPGTAADTQY
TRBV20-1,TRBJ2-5,SARFSVQETQY
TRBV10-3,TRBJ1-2,AISDHGGGDYGYT
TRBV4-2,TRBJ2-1,ASSHRWGESSYNEQF
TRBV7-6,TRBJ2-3,ASRLQGLDTDTQY
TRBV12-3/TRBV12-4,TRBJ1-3,ASSAQGALSGNTIY
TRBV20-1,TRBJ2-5,SARSGTGVGETQY
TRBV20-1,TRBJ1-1,SASLRNTEAF
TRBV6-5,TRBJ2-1,ASSYSSAGRFQSQF
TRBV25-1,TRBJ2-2,ASTRPLTGELF
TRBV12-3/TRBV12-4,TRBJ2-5,ASSTLETQY
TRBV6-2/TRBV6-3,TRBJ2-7,ASSYSTGAVRQY
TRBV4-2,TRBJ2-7,ASSQAIATSGRSSYEQY
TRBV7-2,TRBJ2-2,ASSLARGENTGELF
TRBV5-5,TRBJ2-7,ASSTTSGQSYEQY
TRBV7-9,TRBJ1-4,ASSSSGTGTEKLF
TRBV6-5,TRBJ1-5,ASRQGQGSNQPQH
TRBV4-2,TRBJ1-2,ASSQEKRGNYGYT
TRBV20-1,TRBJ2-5,SAWTGTEQETQY
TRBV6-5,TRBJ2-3,ASSYSKGGRPGTDTQY
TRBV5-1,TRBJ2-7,ASSLRTAQNEQY
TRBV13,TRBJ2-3,ASSPQGGSTDTQY
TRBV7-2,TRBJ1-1,ASSSPPHLEAF
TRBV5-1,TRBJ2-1,ASSSGPQGEQF
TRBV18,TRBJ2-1,ASSPIHGAHNEQF
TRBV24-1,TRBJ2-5,ATSDPLGGQY
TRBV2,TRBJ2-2,ASSEGVPSTGELF
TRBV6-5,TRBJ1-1,ASSYSFRDRGNTEAF
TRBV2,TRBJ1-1,ASTDRDRSEAF
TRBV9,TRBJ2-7,ASSVGVRDVEQY
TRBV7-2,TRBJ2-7,ASSLSPGTTPMNEQY
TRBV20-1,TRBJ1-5,SAREHPTGKKEPQH